This TCR beta chain was captured in a study of identical twins. TCRdb re-called the 5' RACE reads with MiXCR, one entry per CDR3 protein. The repertoire holds around 340,000 distinct CDR3 sequences, roughly 12% seen once, with approximately 7.6% in the top ten. This clonotype was seen a few times. The antigen remains unidentified. One junction end does not reproduce the germline sequence, and a read error may be involved. Overall study findings and caveats: These conclusions were based on statistical analysis (cross-sectional, not following the same donors). Insertion counts were lower in abundant cord blood beta clonotypes, a trend that memory repertoires did not show. Partly confounded zero-insertion analyses could result from invariant MAIT and iNKT cells.

The CDR3 is 11 amino acids. Looked up from germline, CDR1 is SGHVS and CDR2 is FNYEAQ. The same specimen was also included in a second study, on yellow fever vaccine responses in identical twins. As reported in that work: Among the twins, the vaccine T cell response reportedly seemed partly convergent and partly personalized.

The genes are TRBV7-6 and TRBJ2-5, with D uncertain. This TCR came from a woman younger than 30 in good health. Sequenced sample: CD8+ T cells sorted from blood. CDR3 residues: CASSSSEIQYF. As DNA, the CDR3 is TGTGCCAGCAGCTCCTCAGAGATCCAGTACTTC.